The 31 T cell receptor beta chains below were found in one sample sequenced in a study of CD8+ T cells in alopecia areata. The authors sorted pooled cutaneous lymph node cells using CD4, CD8alpha, NKG2D, NKG2ACE and other markers. After isolation, RNA underwent reverse transcription to generate cDNA as the sequencing template. Sequencing was performed with immunoSEQ multiplex PCR; in TCRdb, only in-frame clones are kept and a portion is missing. This sample carries 290,000 or so clones, none of them present only once. The material sequenced was CD4+ T cells sorted from a lymph node. Source of these receptors: a C3H/HeJ mouse with alopecia areata. The strain's MHC: H2-k.

This clone has more than one count but fewer than ten. The gene symbols are mouse symbols. Sequencing ends 4 residues short of the CDR3 end; the germline J gene provides the rest. This rearrangement joins TRBV1 to TRBJ1-2, with D maybe TRBD1 (6 bases). The ends were cut back, 0 bases at V and 4 bases at J, with 12 bases in the middle. The CDR3 has 15 amino acids. Per germline, CDR1 NSQYPW and CDR2 LRSPGD (reference sequence). CDR3: CTCSAEGGAGSDYTF. The CDR3 bases that were read are TGCACCTGCAGTGCAGAGGGGGGCGCGGGCTCC.

Only a few counts were recorded for this clone. A much larger clone lies one base from this, so it may be a read error. Gene names are mouse gene names. The read terminates 3 residues before the CDR3 end, so the remaining end is supplied by the germline J gene. Other DNA variants within this sample encode the same CDR3. The chain recombines TRBV13-1 with TRBJ1-6; D is uncertain. Being an ORF, TRBJ1-6 has a function that is uncertain. Trimming left V 3 bases short and J 3 bases short, with 7 bases between. This CDR3 comprises 14 residues. Germline loops: CDR1 NSHNY, CDR2 SYGAGN. The CDR3 protein is CASSGDNYNSPLYF. Incomplete CDR3 DNA: TGTGCCAGCAGTGGTGACAACTATAATTCGCCC.

This clone has more than one count but fewer than ten. Gene names follow the mouse nomenclature. The sequence runs out 4 residues before the end of the CDR3; the remainder is reconstructed from the germline J gene. The rearrangement joins TRBV13-2 to TRBJ2-2, with TRBD1 identical over 8 bases. This CDR3 is 16 amino acids long. After removal of 2 bases from V and 4 bases from J, the junction contained 7 bases not matched to a gene. In germline, CDR1 is NNHNN, CDR2 SYGAGS (reference sequence). The CDR3 protein is CASGDLRGRTTGQLYF. The covered CDR3 bases are TGTGCCAGCGGTGACCTCAGGGGGCGTACCACCGGG.

This clone was seen only a few times. The germline and genes are mouse ones. The read falls 4 residues short of the CDR3 end, and the missing part is taken from the germline J gene. At the DNA level, this CDR3 is encoded by other sequences in the same sample as well. The chain uses TRBV13-1 and TRBJ2-1, with 9 bases fitting TRBD1. The V gene end was trimmed by 4 bases and the J gene end by 4 bases; junction bases not matched to a gene: 3. The CDR3 contains 14 residues. Germline CDR1 and CDR2: NSHNY and SYGAGN. CDR3: CASSSGQGYAEQFF. CDR3 bases read: TGTGCCAGCAGTTCGGGACAGGGTTATGCT.

A remark on this clone: Mouse gene names apply. The identical CDR3 is also encoded by other nucleotide sequences in the sample. CDR3 sequence: CASSQEGQGSAETLYF. The DNA read from the CDR3 is TGTGCCAGCAGCCAAGAAGGGCAGGGGAGTGCAGAA. The chain uses TRBV5 and TRBJ2-3; a weak D match, TRBD1 (6 bases). The CDR3 end lies 4 residues beyond the end of the read and is filled in from the germline J gene. The germline gives CDR1 LGHNA, CDR2 YNLKQL (reference sequence). CDR3 length: 16 amino acids. V was cut by 0 bases and J by 0 bases, with 10 bases left in between.

To note about this clone: Mouse gene names apply. The CDR3 end falls 4 residues outside the read, so it is completed with the germline J gene. The chain is built from TRBV5 and TRBJ2-7; 9 bases align to TRBD1. CDR1 is LGHNA and CDR2 is YNLKQL in the germline V gene (reference sequence). The V segment lost 1 base and the J segment 2 bases; nucleotides outside the gene matches: 0. The CDR3 length is 14 residues. CDR3: CASSQGQGAYEQYF. The DNA read from the CDR3 is TGTGCCAGCAGCCAAGGACAGGGGGCCTAT.

As regards this clone: Germline and genes here are mouse. The DNA ends 3 residues before the CDR3 does, and the rest of the CDR3 is filled in from the germline J gene. The chain combines TRBV13-1 with TRBJ1-6; 8 bases match TRBD1. TRBJ1-6 falls under the ORF class, with uncertain function. CDR1 is NSHNY, CDR2 SYGAGN, per germline. This CDR3 is 15 amino acids long. V gave up 5 bases and J gave up 0 bases; unmatched junction bases: 1. CDR3 sequence: CASRGQDSYNSPLYF. The sequenced part of the CDR3 DNA is TGTGCCAGCAGGGGACAGGATTCCTATAATTCGCCC.

A few counts support this clone. The listed genes are named as in mouse. The read is 4 residues too short to cover the CDR3 end, so that end is filled in from the germline J gene. The chain joins TRBV5 to TRBJ2-3; D might be TRBD1 (5 bases). Per germline, CDR1 LGHNA and CDR2 YNLKQL (reference sequence). Trimming took 5 bases from V and 3 from J, leaving 9 bases between them. The CDR3 contains 13 residues. CDR3 DNA (partial): TGTGCCAGCAGCTCCAGGGTGGCAGAA. Translating gives CASSSRVAE. The entire CDR3 reads CASSSRVAETLYF.

This clone has just a few counts. Germline and genes here are mouse. The sequenced fragment ends 4 residues before the CDR3 boundary, so the rest is inferred from the germline J gene. J is TRBJ2-7 and V is TRBV13-2, with 8 bases that match TRBD2. The CDR3 has 15 amino acids. The germline CDR1 and CDR2 sequences are NNHNN and SYGAGS (reference sequence). The J segment lost 0 bases and the V segment lost 2 bases, leaving 4 bases of the junction unmatched. This CDR3 is CASGDPGGSSYEQYF. The sequenced CDR3 bases are TGTGCCAGCGGTGACCCTGGGGGGAGCTCCTAT.

With respect to this clone: The gene symbols are mouse symbols. Read coverage stops 4 residues before the CDR3 terminus; the germline J gene supplies the remainder. Other DNA sequences from this sample encode an identical CDR3 as well. J is TRBJ1-1 and V is TRBV1, with 9 bases lining up with TRBD1. The CDR3 has 14 residues. V gave up 4 bases and J gave up 0 bases; unmatched junction bases: 0. CDR1 and CDR2 from the germline V gene are NSQYPW and LRSPGD (reference sequence). The CDR3 DNA, read in part, is TGCACCTGCAGTGGGACAGGGGCAAACACA. Residues: CTCSGTGANT. The CDR3 in its entirety is CTCSGTGANTEVFF.

This clone was observed a handful of times. Gene names and germline match the mouse. The read is 4 residues too short to cover the CDR3 end, so that end is filled in from the germline J gene. The rearrangement uses TRBV13-2 and TRBJ2-2; 7 bases are a match to TRBD2. V lost 3 bases and J lost 0; bases outside the gene matches: 2. The CDR3 is made up of 15 amino acids. Germline loops: CDR1 NNHNN, CDR2 SYGAGS (reference sequence). The covered CDR3 bases are TGTGCCAGCGGTGCCTGGGGGACAAACACCGGG. Amino acid sequence: CASGAWGTNTG. The full CDR3 reads CASGAWGTNTGQLYF.

This clone appeared a few times. Genes here carry mouse names. The CDR3 end lies 4 residues beyond the end of the read and is filled in from the germline J gene. The chain uses TRBV14 and TRBJ2-7; 12 bases align to TRBD2. Germline CDR1 is SGHDT and CDR2 is FRDEAV. The CDR3 sequence is 15 residues long. With V trimmed by 4 bases and J by 2 bases, 4 bases remained unmatched. This chain's CDR3 is CASSHGTGGTYEQYF. The part of the CDR3 DNA that was read is TGTGCCAGCAGTCACGGGACTGGGGGGACCTAT.

As concerns this clone: Gene names refer to mouse genes. The CDR3 goes on 4 residues after the read ends, and that part is filled in from the germline J gene. The V and J genes are TRBV13-2 and TRBJ2-4; 8 positions match TRBD2. Germline V lookup: CDR1 NNHNN, CDR2 SYGAGS (reference sequence). This CDR3 contains 13 residues. The CDR3 DNA, read in part, is TGTGCCAGCGGCCCGGGACTGGAAAAC. It specifies CASGPGLEN. The complete CDR3 sequence is CASGPGLENTLYF.

This clone was seen a few times. This could be a read error, since a much larger clone is one nucleotide away. Mouse gene names and germline throughout. From the germline J gene comes the end of the CDR3, since the read stops 4 residues before it. The rearrangement uses TRBV13-1 and TRBJ1-2, with 7 bases fitting TRBD1. Trimming removed 5 bases from V and 0 bases from J; junction bases left unmatched: 4. The CDR3 is 14 residues long. The V gene's germline CDR1 is NSHNY and CDR2 SYGAGN. The sequenced CDR3 bases are TGTGCCAGCAGGATCCAGGGGGCAAACTCC. Its protein is CASRIQGANS. In full, the CDR3 reads CASRIQGANSDYTF.

A note on this clone: Mouse germline and gene names are used. The read halts 4 residues ahead of the CDR3 end, with the missing end drawn from the germline J gene. Additional DNA sequences in this sample encode the identical CDR3. The chain uses TRBV13-1 and TRBJ2-2; tentative D call: TRBD1 (6 bases). The V end lost 0 bases, the J end lost 0 bases, and 9 bases lay between the germline ends. This CDR3 contains 16 residues. Germline-derived CDR1 and CDR2 are NSHNY and SYGAGN. CDR3 sequence: CASSDARGANTGQLYF. CDR3 bases read: TGTGCCAGCAGTGATGCCAGGGGAGCAAACACCGGG.

This clone has just a few counts. All gene names here are mouse names. The sample has other DNA sequences that encode this CDR3 too. The CDR3: CASGVGQNTLYF. The sequenced CDR3 bases are TGTGCCAGCGGTGTTGGTCAAAAC. J is TRBJ2-4 and V is TRBV13-2; D remains ambiguous. The read terminates 4 residues before the CDR3 end, so the remaining end is supplied by the germline J gene. The ends were cut back, 3 bases at V and 1 base at J, with 3 bases in the middle. CDR1 NNHNN and CDR2 SYGAGS come from the germline V gene (reference sequence). The CDR3 covers 12 residues.

On this clone itself: Gene names and germline match the mouse. Incomplete CDR3 DNA: TGTGCCAGCAGTGATGTACAGGGGAACACA. As protein: CASSDVQGNT. The full CDR3 sequence reads CASSDVQGNTEVFF. This rearrangement joins TRBV13-1 to TRBJ1-1; possible D gene TRBD1, 6 bases. The CDR3 extends 4 residues past the end of the read, so its final part is completed from the germline J gene. Trimming took off 0 bases at V and 1 base at J, with 7 bases between the two ends. The V gene's germline CDR1 is NSHNY and CDR2 SYGAGN. The CDR3 sequence is 14 residues long.

This clone was detected many times. Germline and genes: mouse. The CDR3 end is not reached by the read, which stops 4 residues before it; the germline J gene fills it in. The rearrangement joins TRBV1 to TRBJ1-1; D is possibly TRBD1 (6 bases). V was shortened by 5 bases and J by 0 bases, with 13 bases between the two germline ends. This CDR3 spans 15 amino acids. In germline, CDR1 is NSQYPW, CDR2 LRSPGD (reference sequence). This CDR3 reads CTCSPRDNANTEVFF. The sequenced part of the CDR3 DNA is TGCACCTGCAGTCCCCGGGACAATGCAAACACA.

As to this clone: Mouse gene names apply. Read coverage stops 4 residues before the CDR3 terminus; the germline J gene supplies the remainder. The chain employs TRBV13-3 and TRBJ2-3, with D possibly being TRBD1 (5 bases). Trimming took off 1 base at V and 3 bases at J, with 9 bases between the two ends. Germline V gene data show CDR1 as NNHDY and CDR2 as SYVADS. There are 14 residues in the CDR3. This CDR3 is CASSDPGQAETLYF. The CDR3 DNA, read in part, is TGTGCCAGCAGTGATCCAGGGCAGGCAGAA.

Notes on this clone: Genes and germline are mouse. Partial CDR3 DNA: TGTGCCAGCAGTGACGATGGGGGGTTCTCCTAT. The encoded protein is CASSDDGGFSY. The whole CDR3 region reads CASSDDGGFSYEQYF. The V gene is TRBV13-3, the J gene TRBJ2-7, with 7 bases identical to TRBD2. The read gets to within 4 residues of the CDR3 end, and the germline J gene fills in the rest. V lost 2 bases to trimming and J lost 0 bases; unmatched junction nucleotides: 5. Germline CDR1 NNHDY, CDR2 SYVADS. The length of the CDR3 is 15 residues.

Details on this clone: Gene and germline names: mouse. The CDR3 end falls 4 residues outside the read, so it is completed with the germline J gene. The sample has other DNA sequences that encode this CDR3 too. The chain combines TRBV5 with TRBJ2-5; D might be TRBD2 (5 bases). From germline, CDR1 is LGHNA and CDR2 YNLKQL (reference sequence). V lost 0 bases, J lost 3 bases, and 7 bases lay in between. The CDR3 sequence is 14 residues long. CDR3 DNA, as far as it was read: TGTGCCAGCAGCCAAGAATCTGGGCAAGAC. Translation gives CASSQESGQD. The CDR3, in full, reads CASSQESGQDTQYF.

This clone occurred many times. Genes and germline come from the mouse. Read data end 4 residues before the CDR3 end; the end is taken from the germline J gene. The same CDR3 can be traced to other DNA sequences in this sample. The chain combines TRBV19 with TRBJ2-7; D not resolved. CDR1 is FNHDT, CDR2 SITEND, per germline (reference sequence). The length of the CDR3 is 12 residues. V was shortened by 0 bases and J by 3 bases, with 4 bases between the two germline ends. The CDR3 sequence is CASSIDSYEQYF. CDR3 DNA, as far as it was read: TGTGCCAGCAGTATAGACAGCTAT. Full variable domain (missing parts from reference TRBV19 and TRBJ2-7): GGIITQTPKFLIGQEGQKLTLKCQQNFNHDTMYWYRQDSGKGLRLIYYSITENDLQKGDLSEGYDASREKKSSFSLTVTSAQKNEMAVFLCASSIDSYEQYFGPGTRLTVL.

A few counts support this clone. The gene names given are mouse names. With the read ending 4 residues before the CDR3 end, the germline J gene is used to fill in that end. The chain combines TRBV19 with TRBJ2-3, with D tentatively TRBD1 (5 bases). CDR1 and CDR2 (germline): FNHDT, SITEND (reference sequence). This CDR3 is built from 14 residues. The sequenced part of the CDR3 DNA is TGTGCCAGCAGTATAAGGGGAGGGAGAGAA. Amino acids: CASSIRGGRE. The complete CDR3 protein is CASSIRGGRETLYF.

This clone was picked up a small number of times. The gene names given are mouse names. With the read ending 4 residues before the CDR3 end, the germline J gene is used to fill in that end. V gene TRBV13-3 combines with J gene TRBJ2-2; possible D gene TRBD1, 6 bases. The CDR3 is 14 residues long. V dropped 0 bases and J dropped 4 bases, with 7 bases sitting between them. Germline V CDR1 and CDR2: NNHDY, SYVADS. The CDR3 DNA, read in part, is TGTGCCAGCAGTGATGGAGGGGGCACCGGG. Amino acid sequence: CASSDGGGTG. The CDR3 reads in full as CASSDGGGTGQLYF.

About this clone: The gene names here belong to mouse. The DNA ends 4 residues before the CDR3 does, and the rest of the CDR3 is filled in from the germline J gene. The chain employs TRBV13-1 and TRBJ2-4; D remains unclear. Germline V gives CDR1 NSHNY, CDR2 SYGAGN. V lost 2 bases to trimming and J lost 0 bases, with 7 bases between them. CDR3 size: 14 residues. CDR3 DNA, as far as it was read: TGTGCCAGCAGTGAACAGTCTAGTCAAAAC. It encodes CASSEQSSQN. The CDR3 in full is CASSEQSSQNTLYF.

This clone turned up a few times. Each gene name is a mouse one. Read coverage stops 4 residues before the CDR3 terminus; the germline J gene supplies the remainder. Within the sample, other DNA sequences also encode this same CDR3. The chain has TRBV13-1 and TRBJ2-3; D remains unclear. The V end was cut by 6 bases, the J end by 0 bases, with 5 bases between. The CDR3 length is 12 residues. The germline V gene encodes CDR1 NSHNY and CDR2 SYGAGN. CDR3 bases read: TGTGCCAGCACCCAGAGTGCAGAA. This sequence encodes CASTQSAE. The entire CDR3 protein reads CASTQSAETLYF.

Comment on this clone: Gene and germline names: mouse. With the read ending 4 residues before the CDR3 end, the germline J gene is used to fill in that end. The sample contains more than one DNA sequence encoding this CDR3. The chain carries TRBV13-3 and TRBJ2-5; TRBD2 is a possible D gene (7 bases). The CDR3 covers 13 residues. The V gene lost 4 bases and the J gene lost 2 bases, with 8 bases spanning the gap. Per germline, CDR1 NNHDY and CDR2 SYVADS. Incomplete CDR3 DNA: TGTGCCAGCAGTAGGGGGGGCCAAGAC. Residues: CASSRGGQD. The complete CDR3 protein is CASSRGGQDTQYF.

In this sample, this clone turned up a few times. Mouse germline and gene names are used. The read falls 4 residues short of the CDR3 end, and the missing part is taken from the germline J gene. This same CDR3 is encoded by further DNA sequences in the sample. V gene TRBV13-3 combines with J gene TRBJ2-5; 8 positions match TRBD2. The CDR3 is 13 residues long. The germline gives CDR1 NNHDY, CDR2 SYVADS. J lost 3 bases, V lost 5 bases, and 2 bases had no gene match. The part of the CDR3 DNA that was read is TGTGCCAGCAGACGACTGGGGCAAGAC. Translating it yields CASRRLGQD. The entire CDR3 is CASRRLGQDTQYF.

Comments on this clone: Gene and germline names: mouse. From the germline J gene comes the end of the CDR3, since the read stops 4 residues before it. The chain joins TRBV19 to TRBJ2-3; TRBD1 might be the D (9 bases). In germline, CDR1 is FNHDT, CDR2 SITEND (reference sequence). The V end lost 8 bases, the J end lost 0 bases, and 22 bases lay between the germline ends. The CDR3 length is 17 residues. CDR3 region: CARGTGKLGASAETLYF. CDR3 DNA, as far as it was read: TGTGCCAGGGGGACAGGGAAACTGGGGGCTAGTGCAGAA.

Comments on this clone: Genes and germline come from the mouse. The read terminates 4 residues ahead of where the CDR3 ends, so the germline J gene completes it. V and J are TRBV19 and TRBJ2-3; 10 bases line up with TRBD2. This CDR3 has 16 residues. Looked up from germline, CDR1 is FNHDT and CDR2 is SITEND (reference sequence). CDR3 DNA (partial): TGTGCCAGCAGTATCCCGGGACTGGGGAAGAGAGAA. This encodes CASSIPGLGKRE. The whole CDR3 reads CASSIPGLGKRETLYF.

This clone showed up just a few times. The listed genes are named as in mouse. The missing CDR3 end, 4 residues past where the read stops, is filled in from the germline J gene. The rearrangement links TRBV13-1 to TRBJ2-5; TRBD1 aligns across 9 bases. Germline CDR1 and CDR2: NSHNY and SYGAGN. The CDR3 has 14 amino acids. CDR3 protein: CASSPDRGEDTQYF. CDR3 DNA, as far as it was read: TGTGCCAGCAGCCCGGACAGGGGTGAAGAC.